This T cell receptor (beta chain) was identified during a study of blood T cell repertoires in COVID-19. On the study more broadly: COVID-19 samples, acute and convalescent, were from the United States, Italy and Spain. From T cells, B-cell-depleted T cells, or PBMCs came the material, which was cDNA or gDNA.

Germline CDR1 SGHRS, CDR2 YFSETQ. This CDR3 comprises 16 residues. V dropped 0 bases and J dropped 9 bases, with 16 bases sitting between them. Original methodology: Nucleated cell number was recorded as an estimate derived from reference gene primer amplification. The repertoire was sequenced with immunoSEQ multiplex PCR; TCRdb's copy has only in-frame clones and lacks some. Clone size and V and J calls were adopted from that table, with D and trimming inferred from the DNA. Here the sample spans 160,000 or so clones, approximately 84% being singletons. This TCR came from a woman older than 75 with acute or convalescent COVID-19. The specimen sequenced was peripheral blood. This chain joins TRBV5-1 and TRBJ1-6, with D possibly TRBD1 on 6 matching bases. CDR3 amino acids: CASSLAPQGGTSPLHF. The DNA of the CDR3 is TGCGCCAGCAGCTTGGCCCCACAGGGTGGTACTTCACCCCTCCACTTT.